The present T cell receptor beta chain was sequenced within a study of vaccination effects on CD4 cells after COVID-19. At the level of the study: Each person got two doses of an mRNA SARS-CoV-2 vaccine, BNT162b2 or mRNA-1273.

Sequencing was preceded by expansion of antigen-specific CD4+ T cells with viral peptide pools in the ViraFEST assay. On approximately day 9 of culture, CD4+ T cells were separated out. No vaccinee had earlier SARS-CoV-2 infection, and nucleocapsid antibodies were negative. About 2 million PBMC per well received 10 IU/ml IL-2 and about 10 ug/ml peptides in culture. On day 3 and again on day 7, half the medium was replaced with IL-2 medium. General study points: In vaccinees who were healthy, merely 1 out of 255 vaccine-induced clones cross-reacted with common cold coronaviruses.

Here immunoSEQ multiplex PCR was the method, and the copy in TCRdb shows in-frame clones only, minus some. The sample contains 27,000 or so clones, around three quarters of which appear only once. In the case of this clone: The antigen is undetermined.

This sequence originates from a human donor who received a COVID-19 vaccine. This specimen was CD4+ T cells from PBMCs cultured with SARS-CoV-2 spike peptides, taken before COVID-19 vaccination.

The CDR3 DNA is TGTGCCAGCAGTTATGAGTCTAGCGGACTCAATGAGCAGTTCTTC. This gives the protein CASSYESSGLNEQFF. The chain joins TRBV6-5 to TRBJ2-1; 7 bases align to TRBD2. The CDR3 spans 15 residues. Trimming took 3 bases from V and 6 from J; bases not matched to a gene: 8. Germline V lookup: CDR1 MNHEY, CDR2 SVGAGI.